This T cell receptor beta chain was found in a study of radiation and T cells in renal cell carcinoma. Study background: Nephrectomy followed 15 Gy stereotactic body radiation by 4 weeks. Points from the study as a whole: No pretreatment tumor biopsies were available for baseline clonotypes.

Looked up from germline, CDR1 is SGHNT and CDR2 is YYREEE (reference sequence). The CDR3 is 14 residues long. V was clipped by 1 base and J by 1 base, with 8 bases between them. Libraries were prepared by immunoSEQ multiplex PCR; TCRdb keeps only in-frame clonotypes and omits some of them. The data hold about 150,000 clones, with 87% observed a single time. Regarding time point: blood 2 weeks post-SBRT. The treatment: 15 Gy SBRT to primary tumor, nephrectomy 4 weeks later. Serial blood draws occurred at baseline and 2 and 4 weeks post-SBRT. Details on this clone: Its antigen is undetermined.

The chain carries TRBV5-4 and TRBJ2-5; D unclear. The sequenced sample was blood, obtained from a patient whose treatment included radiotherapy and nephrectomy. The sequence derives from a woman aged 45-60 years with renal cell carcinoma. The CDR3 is CASSLLQVQETQYF. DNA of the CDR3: TGTGCCAGCAGCTTGTTGCAAGTCCAAGAGACCCAGTACTTC.